The 20 T cell receptor beta chains below all came from one sample that was sequenced in a study of shared clonotypes between healthy human individuals. TCRdb's copy holds only in-frame clones and misses some; the assay was immunoSEQ multiplex PCR. The sample consists of 190,000 or so clones, around 63% of them appearing once. The specimen was memory CD4+ T cells sorted from blood. Subset denoted: CD45RA-negative fraction. Receptors were obtained from a man aged 25 to 45 in good health.

The chain joins TRBV28 to TRBJ1-5; 7 positions match TRBD1. The CDR3 is made up of 13 amino acids. CDR1 is MDHEN and CDR2 is SYDVKM in the germline V gene. Trimming at V came to 7 bases and at J to 6 bases, leaving 6 bases not matched to a gene. CDR3 loop: CASTLGGSQPQHF. DNA for the CDR3: TGTGCCAGCACCCTAGGGGGCTCTCAGCCCCAGCATTTT.

The V call is TRBV28, the J call TRBJ2-5; 10 positions agree with TRBD2. Germline V gene data show CDR1 as MDHEN and CDR2 as SYDVKM. The V gene end was trimmed by 4 bases and the J gene end by 0 bases; junction bases not matched to a gene: 2. The length of the CDR3 is 15 residues. This CDR3 reads CASSWTSGDQETQYF. For the CDR3, the DNA is TGTGCCAGCAGTTGGACTAGCGGAGACCAAGAGACCCAGTACTTC.

CDR3 region: CASSVAPTGSYYEQYF. The CDR3 DNA reads as TGTGCCAGCAGCGTAGCCCCCACAGGGAGCTATTACGAGCAGTACTTC. This rearrangement joins TRBV9 to TRBJ2-7, with D perhaps TRBD1 (6 bases). V shed 0 bases and J shed 4 bases, with 17 bases lying between them. The CDR3 spans 16 residues. CDR1 SGDLS and CDR2 YYNGEE come from the germline V gene.

V and J are TRBV2 and TRBJ2-2; D is tentatively TRBD1 or TRBD2 (5 bases each). This CDR3 contains 17 residues. Deletions cut 5 bases from V and 6 bases from J, with 22 bases between. The V gene's germline CDR1 is SNHLY and CDR2 FYNNEI. The CDR3 nucleotides read TGTGCCAGCAGTTTCGGGGCCGCCGACGGTTTACCCGGGGAGCTGTTTTTT. Encoded protein: CASSFGAADGLPGELFF. The whole variable domain, filled in from reference TRBV2 and TRBJ2-2, reads EPEVTQTPSHQVTQMGQEVILRCVPISNHLYFYWYRQILGQKVEFLVSFYNNEISEKSEIFDDQFSVERPDGSNFTLKIRSTKLEDSAMYFCASSFGAADGLPGELFFGEGSRLTVL.

The chain employs TRBV7-3 and TRBJ2-3, with D tentatively TRBD2 (6 bases). V was pared by 5 bases and J by 3 bases, with 9 bases between. The CDR3 runs 13 residues. Germline assignment: CDR1 SGHTA and CDR2 FQGTGA. The CDR3 nucleotides are TGTGCCAGCAGCAGACGGGAGACAGATACGCAGTATTTT. Translating gives CASSRRETDTQYF.

Turning to this clone: Other DNA sequences within the sample encode an identical CDR3. The chain couples TRBV7-8 to TRBJ1-1; no clear D gene. CDR1 and CDR2 (germline): SGHVS, FQNEAQ. This CDR3 has 14 amino acids. Between the trimmed V and J ends, which lost 3 bases and 1 base, there was a span of 9 bases. CDR3 region: CASSLGKRNTEAFF. CDR3 DNA: TGTGCCAGCAGCTTGGGTAAACGGAACACTGAAGCTTTCTTT.

This chain links TRBV6-9 with TRBJ2-7; a weak D match, TRBD1 (5 bases). The CDR3 is 15 amino acids. From germline, CDR1 is MNHGY and CDR2 SVAAGI. Trimming took off 3 bases at V and 5 bases at J, with 17 bases between the two ends. CDR3 region: CASSYWQGSHNEQYF. CDR3 DNA sequence: TGTGCCAGCAGTTACTGGCAGGGAAGCCACAACGAGCAGTACTTC.

The chain employs TRBV30 and TRBJ2-7; 14 bases are shared with TRBD2. The germline gives CDR1 GTSNPN, CDR2 SVGIG (reference sequence). This CDR3 has 15 amino acids. V was clipped by 1 base and J by 7 bases; unmatched bases: 6. CDR3 protein: CAWSGLAGGDGEQYF. CDR3 sequence (DNA): TGTGCCTGGAGTGGACTAGCGGGAGGGGATGGTGAGCAGTACTTC.

The chain employs TRBV5-1 and TRBJ2-3; D perhaps matches TRBD2 (5 bases). CDR1 is SGHRS, CDR2 YFSETQ, per germline. This CDR3 spans 14 amino acids. Between the trimmed V and J ends, which lost 2 bases and 2 bases, there was a span of 9 bases. The DNA for the CDR3 is TGCGCCAGCAGCTTAACTAGGCCCACAGATACGCAGTATTTT. Its translation is CASSLTRPTDTQYF.

This chain joins TRBV27 and TRBJ2-1; the D is unclear. Trimming removed 0 bases at V and 7 bases at J, with 10 bases between. This CDR3 has 14 residues. The germline V gene has CDR1 MNHEY and CDR2 SMNVEV (reference sequence). This chain's CDR3 is CASSLSLSGNEQFF. CDR3 nucleotides: TGTGCCAGCAGTTTATCCCTCTCCGGGAATGAGCAGTTCTTC.

The chain links TRBV4-1 to TRBJ2-1; D may be TRBD1 or TRBD2 (5 bases each). Germline V gene sequence: CDR1 MGHRA, CDR2 YSYEKL. CDR3 length equals 15 residues. V dropped 4 bases and J dropped 2 bases, with 12 bases sitting between them. The CDR3 region is CASSPTGTAYNEQFF. DNA for the CDR3: TGCGCCAGCAGCCCCACCGGGACCGCCTACAATGAGCAGTTCTTC.

This chain uses TRBV29-1 with TRBJ1-2; maybe TRBD1 (5 bases). CDR3 length: 14 residues. From germline, CDR1 is SQVTM and CDR2 ANQGSEA. V shed 0 bases and J shed 4 bases, with 12 bases lying between them. CDR3 DNA: TGCAGCGTTGAAGATCTTTGGGGGTCCTATGGCTACACCTTC. It is translated as CSVEDLWGSYGYTF. Variable domain in full (rest from reference TRBV29-1 and TRBJ1-2): SAVISQKPSRDICQRGTSLTIQCQVDSQVTMMFWYRQQPGQSLTLIATANQGSEATYESGFVIDKFPISRPNLTFSTLTVSNMSPEDSSIYLCSVEDLWGSYGYTFGSGTRLTVV.

The chain joins TRBV21-1 to TRBJ1-1. TRBV21-1 is recorded as a pseudogene. CDR3 size: 16 residues. Here the CDR3 reads CASSKKGSNLNTEAFF. DNA for the CDR3: TGTGCCAGCAGCAAAAAGGGTAGTAATTTGAACACTGAAGCTTTCTTT.

The chain uses TRBV7-2 and TRBJ1-1; no definite D call. The CDR3 is 15 residues long. Germline CDR1 and CDR2: SGHTA and FQGNSA. Trimming left V 0 bases short and J 5 bases short, with 13 bases between. CDR3 in amino acids: CASSLAPNSGTEAFF. Here the CDR3 DNA reads TGTGCCAGCAGCTTAGCTCCAAATTCCGGGACTGAAGCTTTCTTT.

The genes are TRBV7-8 and TRBJ2-2; no clear D gene. CDR1 and CDR2 from the germline V gene are SGHVS and FQNEAQ. V gave up 5 bases and J gave up 1 base, with 11 bases separating them. The CDR3 covers 15 residues. The CDR3 region is CASSPRTRNTGELFF. The CDR3 nucleotides are TGTGCCAGCAGCCCCCGAACCCGGAACACCGGGGAGCTGTTTTTT. The whole variable domain, filled in from reference TRBV7-8 and TRBJ2-2, reads GAGVSQSPRYKVAKRGQDVALRCDPISGHVSLFWYQQALGQGPEFLTYFQNEAQLDKSGLPSDRFFAERPEGSVSTLKIQRTQQEDSAVYLCASSPRTRNTGELFFGEGSRLTVL.

This rearrangement joins TRBV27 to TRBJ2-2; TRBD2 matches at 11 bases. The germline V gene encodes CDR1 MNHEY and CDR2 SMNVEV (reference sequence). The CDR3 runs to 16 residues. J gave up 1 base and V 5 bases, and 3 bases lay outside the gene matches. The CDR3 sequence: CASSLAGGRNTGELFF. The CDR3 DNA reads as TGTGCCAGCAGTCTAGCGGGAGGTAGGAACACCGGGGAGCTGTTTTTT.

The chain is built from TRBV23-1 and TRBJ2-3; the match to TRBD1 covers 7 bases. TRBV23-1 is marked as an open reading frame, function uncertain. The CDR3 contains 17 residues. J lost 4 bases, V lost 0 bases, and 10 bases had no gene match. The CDR3 bases are TGCGCCAGCAGTCAATCGATCGGACAGGACCTCGCAGATACGCAGTATTTT. It codes for CASSQSIGQDLADTQYF.

The J gene is TRBJ2-1, the V gene TRBV4-3; possible D gene TRBD2, 5 bases. The CDR3 is 14 residues long. Trimming removed 1 base at V and 5 bases at J, with 9 bases between. Germline values: CDR1 LGHNA, CDR2 YSLEER. The CDR3 spells CASSQGGNHNEQFF. The CDR3 bases are TGCGCCAGCAGCCAAGGAGGGAACCACAATGAGCAGTTCTTC.

The V gene is TRBV27, the J gene TRBJ2-4; no clear D gene. Germline loops: CDR1 MNHEY, CDR2 SMNVEV (reference sequence). V dropped 2 bases and J dropped 4 bases, with 9 bases sitting between them. This CDR3 region has 14 residues. The CDR3 sequence: CASSLGWQKNIQYF. The CDR3 DNA sequence: TGTGCCAGCAGTTTAGGGTGGCAGAAAAACATTCAGTACTTC.

Here the CDR3 reads CASSEMDGYEQYF. CDR3 bases: TGTGCCAGCAGTGAAATGGACGGCTACGAGCAGTACTTC. This chain links TRBV6-1 with TRBJ2-7; D not resolved. The CDR3 sequence is 13 residues long. With 2 bases removed from V and 3 bases from J, the gap between germline ends came to 8 bases. The germline gives CDR1 MNHNS, CDR2 SASEGT.